The rows below give T cell receptor beta chains drawn from one sample of a study of cytomegalovirus exposure and HLA in healthy donors. TCRdb keeps only in-frame clones here, not all; method: immunoSEQ multiplex PCR. Among more than 95,000 clones listed, 77% were seen once. Material: PBMCs. These receptors all come from a woman aged 40 to 49 in good health and CMV-seropositive. CDR3s include the opening cysteine and the closing phenylalanine or tryptophan. Each record gives: V gene, J gene, clone size, CDR3 length, D gene, CDR3 protein, CDR3 DNA. A D gene is named only where the DNA matches it firmly. The size field is filled for only some rows; it gives once, few, many or a size class.

TRBV12-5	TRBJ2-2	.	17	TRBD2	CASGFESSGRADGELFF	TGTGCTAGTGGTTTTGAATCTAGCGGGAGGGCTGACGGGGAGCTGTTTTTT
TRBV2	TRBJ1-3	.	14	.	CASSGGGIGNTIYF	TGTGCCAGCAGTGGTGGAGGGATTGGAAACACCATATATTTT
TRBV5-6	TRBJ2-1	.	17	TRBD2	CASSSALGLAGGNEQFF	TGTGCCAGCAGCTCGGCCCTGGGACTAGCGGGAGGGAATGAGCAGTTCTTC
TRBV6-6	TRBJ2-7	.	15	TRBD1	CASSSPTGLDYEQYF	TGTGCCAGCAGTTCTCCGACAGGGTTAGATTACGAGCAGTACTTC
TRBV11-2	TRBJ2-5	once	14	TRBD1	CASSFTGTEETQYF	TGTGCCAGCAGCTTTACCGGGACAGAAGAGACCCAGTACTTC
TRBV10-3	TRBJ2-1	once	13	TRBD2	CATTRGGWDEQFF	TGTGCCACCACACGGGGGGGATGGGATGAGCAGTTCTTC
TRBV13	TRBJ1-1	.	13	TRBD1	CASSLATGGEAFF	TGTGCCAGCAGCTTAGCGACAGGGGGCGAAGCTTTCTTT
TRBV7-8	TRBJ1-2	.	14	.	CASSPGVSGYGYTF	TGTGCCAGCAGCCCGGGGGTCTCGGGCTATGGCTACACCTTC
TRBV4-2	TRBJ2-7	.	15	TRBD2	CASSQGGSLSYEQYF	TGTGCCAGCAGCCAAGGCGGGAGTCTGTCCTACGAGCAGTACTTC
TRBV2	TRBJ2-5	.	14	.	CASQRGAGSETQYF	TGTGCCTCCCAGCGCGGTGCGGGATCGGAGACCCAGTACTTC
TRBV6-1	TRBJ1-1	few	13	.	CATLSGFNTEAFF	TGTGCCACCCTCTCCGGGTTTAACACTGAAGCTTTCTTT
TRBV6-1	TRBJ2-6	.	15	.	CASSSTSSGANVLTF	TGTGCCAGCAGCTCCACATCCTCTGGGGCCAACGTCCTGACTTTC
TRBV28	TRBJ1-1	few	14	.	CASRANRQASEAFF	TGTGCCAGCAGGGCCAACCGACAGGCCTCTGAAGCTTTCTTT
TRBV19	TRBJ1-5	.	15	.	CASSIREGFNQPQHF	TGTGCCAGTAGTATCAGGGAGGGCTTCAATCAGCCCCAGCATTTT
TRBV20-1	TRBJ2-7	.	11	.	CSLRRGYEQYF	TGCAGTCTGAGGAGGGGCTACGAGCAGTACTTC
TRBV23-1	TRBJ2-5	few	15	TRBD2	CASSHLAGERETQYF	TGCGCCAGCAGTCATCTTGCGGGAGAGCGAGAGACCCAGTACTTC
TRBV9	TRBJ2-5	.	18	TRBD2	CASSVSHADSGYGETQYF	TGTGCCAGCAGCGTATCTCACGCGGATAGCGGGTATGGGGAGACCCAGTACTTC
TRBV19	TRBJ1-2	.	15	.	CASSIKAGDNYGYTF	TGTGCCAGTAGTATAAAGGCAGGGGATAACTATGGCTACACCTTC
TRBV18	TRBJ2-6	.	17	TRBD1	CASSPLQGASGANVLTF	TGTGCCAGCTCACCATTACAGGGGGCGTCCGGGGCCAACGTCCTGACTTTC
TRBV5-1	TRBJ1-2	.	12	.	CASSSNSGGYTF	TGCGCCAGCAGCTCAAACAGCGGCGGCTACACCTTC
TRBV5-1	TRBJ2-5	.	14	.	CASSLTTAQETQYF	TGCGCCAGCAGCTTGACCACAGCACAAGAGACCCAGTACTTC
TRBV29-1	TRBJ1-4	.	13	TRBD1	CSVQTGFNEKLFF	TGCAGCGTTCAGACAGGGTTTAATGAAAAACTGTTTTTT
TRBV7-9	TRBJ2-1	.	16	TRBD2	CASSLGWRENYNEQFF	TGTGCCAGCAGCTTAGGTTGGCGGGAGAACTACAATGAGCAGTTCTTC
TRBV5-5	TRBJ2-1	few	13	.	CASSRDIYNEQFF	TGTGCCAGCAGCCGGGACATCTACAATGAGCAGTTCTTC
TRBV19	TRBJ1-3	once	15	TRBD1	CASGQGSSSGNTIYF	TGTGCCAGTGGACAGGGGTCCAGCTCTGGAAACACCATATATTTT
TRBV7-9	TRBJ2-3	.	14	TRBD1	CASSPGQGFDTQYF	TGTGCCAGCAGCCCAGGACAGGGTTTTGATACGCAGTATTTT
TRBV27	TRBJ2-2	.	18	TRBD2	CASSFDSGLAGADGELFF	TGTGCCAGCAGTTTCGATTCGGGGTTAGCGGGAGCAGACGGGGAGCTGTTTTTT
TRBV10-3	TRBJ1-5	.	13	.	CAAWGGPDQPQHF	TGTGCCGCCTGGGGAGGGCCCGATCAGCCCCAGCATTTT
TRBV14	TRBJ1-2	.	12	.	CASSPGGYGYTF	TGTGCCAGCAGCCCCGGCGGATATGGCTACACCTTC
TRBV7-9	TRBJ2-1	.	13	TRBD1	CASSPSGTGVGFF	TGTGCCAGCAGCCCGTCCGGGACAGGGGTGGGGTTCTTC
TRBV6-1	TRBJ1-1	few	15	.	CASSETVTSGTEAFF	TGTGCCAGCAGTGAAACAGTAACCTCGGGAACTGAAGCTTTCTTT
TRBV7-2	TRBJ2-7	.	11	.	CASSHVSEQYF	TGTGCCAGCAGCCACGTCAGCGAGCAGTACTTC
TRBV19	TRBJ1-4	few	11	.	CASLRGKKLFF	TGTGCCAGTCTAAGAGGCAAAAAACTGTTTTTT
TRBV5-5	TRBJ2-3	.	15	TRBD1	CASSLAGGRSDTQYF	TGTGCCAGCAGCTTGGCAGGGGGCAGGTCAGATACGCAGTATTTT
TRBV7-2	TRBJ2-4	.	18	.	CASSPGLKFRLAKNIQYF	TGTGCCAGCAGCCCTGGACTGAAATTCCGTTTAGCCAAAAACATTCAGTACTTC
TRBV7-9	TRBJ2-5	few	15	.	CASSHGQGGVETQYF	TGTGCCAGCAGCCACGGACAGGGAGGGGTCGAGACCCAGTACTTC
TRBV28	TRBJ1-1	.	16	.	CASSPRGGIGNTEAFF	TGTGCCAGCAGCCCCCGGGGGGGTATAGGGAACACTGAAGCTTTCTTT
TRBV7-9	TRBJ1-4	.	14	TRBD1	CASSPGTGDEKLFF	TGTGCCAGCAGCCCAGGGACAGGGGATGAAAAACTGTTTTTT
TRBV29-1	TRBJ1-2	.	12	TRBD1	CSVRTGNYGYTF	TGCAGCGTTCGGACAGGGAACTATGGCTACACCTTC
TRBV18	TRBJ1-4	.	16	.	CASSLDSIATNEKLFF	TGTGCCAGCTCACTTGACTCGATCGCAACTAATGAAAAACTGTTTTTT
TRBV14	TRBJ1-1	.	16	.	CASSPRQPTMGAEAFF	TGTGCCAGCAGCCCACGACAGCCAACCATGGGCGCTGAAGCTTTCTTT
TRBV10-2	TRBJ2-3	.	17	TRBD2	CASSERASGRPEDTQYF	TGCGCCAGCAGTGAACGCGCTAGCGGGAGGCCAGAAGATACGCAGTATTTT
TRBV7-8	TRBJ2-3	.	16	.	CASSLAGLGAADTQYF	TGTGCCAGCAGCTTAGCAGGCTTGGGAGCGGCAGATACGCAGTATTTT
TRBV2	TRBJ1-5	.	13	.	CASKSESHQPQHF	TGTGCCAGCAAATCTGAGAGCCATCAGCCCCAGCATTTT
TRBV11-2	TRBJ2-5	.	18	TRBD2	CASSLDRASGVPGETQYF	TGTGCCAGCAGCTTAGATCGGGCCAGCGGGGTCCCTGGAGAGACCCAGTACTTC
TRBV10-3	TRBJ2-1	.	12	.	CATRDIYNEQFF	TGTGCCACGAGGGACATTTACAATGAGCAGTTCTTC
TRBV28	TRBJ2-1	.	15	TRBD2	CASSPRTSGSNEQFF	TGTGCCAGCAGTCCCAGGACTAGCGGGAGCAATGAGCAGTTCTTC
TRBV27	TRBJ2-7	.	15	TRBD2	CASSFSAGGPYEQYF	TGTGCCAGCAGTTTCTCGGCGGGAGGGCCCTACGAGCAGTACTTC
TRBV28	TRBJ1-1	.	16	TRBD1	CASSLEVGQGARLAFF	TGTGCCAGCAGTTTAGAGGTTGGGCAGGGGGCGCGGTTAGCTTTCTTT
TRBV28	TRBJ1-2	.	15	.	CASTVGGHIIYGYTF	TGTGCCAGCACGGTTGGGGGACATATCATTTATGGCTACACCTTC
TRBV28	TRBJ1-5	.	18	TRBD1	CASRGGTPRGYSNQPQHF	TGTGCCAGCAGGGGCGGGACACCCAGGGGGTATAGCAATCAGCCCCAGCATTTT
TRBV4-2	TRBJ2-5	.	16	TRBD2	CASSQGEVAGGETQYF	TGTGCCAGCAGCCAAGGGGAGGTAGCGGGAGGAGAGACCCAGTACTTC
TRBV4-1	TRBJ2-7	.	17	TRBD1	CASSHGLIRDRDYEQYF	TGCGCCAGCAGCCACGGTCTAATCCGGGACAGGGACTACGAGCAGTACTTC
TRBV2	TRBJ2-7	.	15	TRBD1	CASSEGTGAGYEQYF	TGTGCCAGCAGTGAAGGGACAGGGGCGGGTTACGAGCAGTACTTC